These T cell receptor beta chains were read from a single sample in a study of cytomegalovirus exposure and HLA in healthy donors. Only in-frame clones appear in the TCRdb table, and some are missing; sequencing was by immunoSEQ multiplex PCR. The table has 160,000 or so clones, around four fifths seen once; the top ten hold 1.5% to 2%. Sequenced sample: PBMCs. Source of these receptors: a man aged 18-30 years in good health and CMV-seronegative. CDR3s include the opening cysteine and the closing phenylalanine or tryptophan. A D gene is named only where the DNA matches it firmly. Clone size, where shown, is once, few, many, or a class for clones that have expanded.

d_call: -
v_call: TRBV11-3
j_call: TRBJ2-2
clone_size: -
cdr3_aa: CASSLGQNTGELFF
cdr3_nt: TGTGCCAGCAGCTTAGGGCAGAACACCGGGGAGCTGTTTTTT

d_call: -
v_call: TRBV21-1
j_call: TRBJ2-7
clone_size: -
cdr3_aa: CASSKWAHLGEQYF
cdr3_nt: TGTGCCAGCAGCAAATGGGCACACCTCGGCGAGCAGTACTTC

d_call: TRBD2
v_call: TRBV9
j_call: TRBJ2-7
clone_size: -
cdr3_aa: CASSPGRGGRAEQYF
cdr3_nt: TGTGCCAGCAGCCCAGGGAGGGGCGGGAGGGCCGAGCAGTACTTC

d_call: -
v_call: TRBV28
j_call: TRBJ1-2
clone_size: -
cdr3_aa: CASSPWTLGDYGYTF
cdr3_nt: TGTGCCAGCAGTCCATGGACCTTGGGAGACTATGGCTACACCTTC

d_call: -
v_call: TRBV19
j_call: TRBJ1-6
clone_size: -
cdr3_aa: CASSIRLNGREDSPLHF
cdr3_nt: TGTGCCAGTAGTATAAGGTTGAATGGCAGGGAAGATTCACCCCTCCACTTT

d_call: TRBD1
v_call: TRBV10-3
j_call: TRBJ1-1
clone_size: few
cdr3_aa: CAISAQGKLAEAFF
cdr3_nt: TGTGCCATCAGTGCACAGGGGAAATTGGCTGAAGCTTTCTTT

d_call: TRBD1
v_call: TRBV2
j_call: TRBJ2-7
clone_size: -
cdr3_aa: CASSPTMGQGHEQYF
cdr3_nt: TGTGCCAGCAGTCCTACAATGGGACAGGGCCACGAGCAGTACTTC

d_call: -
v_call: TRBV4-3
j_call: TRBJ1-4
clone_size: -
cdr3_aa: CASSQDRAEDEKLFF
cdr3_nt: TGCGCCAGCAGCCAAGATCGTGCAGAAGATGAAAAACTGTTTTTT

d_call: TRBD1
v_call: TRBV5-5
j_call: TRBJ1-3
clone_size: -
cdr3_aa: CASSLGDRGTGNTIYF
cdr3_nt: TGTGCCAGCAGCTTGGGGGACAGGGGAACCGGAAACACCATATATTTT

d_call: TRBD2
v_call: TRBV28
j_call: TRBJ2-5
clone_size: -
cdr3_aa: CATIPSGGRRWETQYF
cdr3_nt: TGTGCCACCATCCCGAGTGGCGGGAGGCGGTGGGAGACCCAGTACTTC

d_call: -
v_call: TRBV4-3
j_call: TRBJ1-1
clone_size: -
cdr3_aa: CASSQEVGNTEAFF
cdr3_nt: TGCGCCAGCAGCCAAGAAGTCGGGAACACTGAAGCTTTCTTT

d_call: -
v_call: TRBV2
j_call: TRBJ1-2
clone_size: -
cdr3_aa: CASSESGPYGYTF
cdr3_nt: TGTGCCAGCAGTGAAAGCGGCCCGTATGGCTACACCTTC

d_call: -
v_call: TRBV5-6
j_call: TRBJ1-5
clone_size: -
cdr3_aa: CASSGPGVSNQPQHF
cdr3_nt: TGTGCCAGCAGCGGACCGGGAGTTAGCAATCAGCCCCAGCATTTT

d_call: -
v_call: TRBV11-2
j_call: TRBJ2-3
clone_size: -
cdr3_aa: CASSSVDTQYF
cdr3_nt: TGTGCCAGCAGCAGCGTAGATACGCAGTATTTT

d_call: -
v_call: TRBV12-2
j_call: TRBJ1-2
clone_size: -
cdr3_aa: CASRRQGGSNYGYTF
cdr3_nt: TGTGCAAGTCGCCGCCAGGGGGGCTCTAACTATGGCTACACCTTC

d_call: TRBD2
v_call: TRBV5-6
j_call: TRBJ2-1
clone_size: -
cdr3_aa: CASSRFLAGAYNEQFF
cdr3_nt: TGTGCCAGCAGCCGGTTTCTAGCGGGGGCCTACAATGAGCAGTTCTTC

d_call: -
v_call: TRBV7-9
j_call: TRBJ2-5
clone_size: -
cdr3_aa: CASSEAVVGVQYF
cdr3_nt: TGTGCCAGCAGTGAAGCCGTAGTTGGTGTCCAGTACTTC

d_call: TRBD2
v_call: TRBV7-9
j_call: TRBJ2-5
clone_size: -
cdr3_aa: CASSLIAGERETQYF
cdr3_nt: TGTGCCAGCAGCTTAATAGCGGGGGAGCGGGAGACCCAGTACTTC

d_call: -
v_call: TRBV4-1
j_call: TRBJ2-7
clone_size: -
cdr3_aa: CASSQFSNTRSYEQYF
cdr3_nt: TGCGCCAGCAGCCAATTTTCGAACACCCGCTCCTACGAGCAGTACTTC

d_call: TRBD2
v_call: TRBV5-1
j_call: TRBJ2-4
clone_size: -
cdr3_aa: CASSGTGTSGSLAKNIQYF
cdr3_nt: TGCGCCAGCAGCGGTACCGGGACTAGCGGTTCCCTAGCCAAAAACATTCAGTACTTC

d_call: TRBD1
v_call: TRBV6-5
j_call: TRBJ1-5
clone_size: once
cdr3_aa: CASSDRGSRQPQHF
cdr3_nt: TGTGCCAGCAGTGACAGGGGGAGCCGTCAGCCCCAGCATTTT

d_call: -
v_call: TRBV9
j_call: TRBJ1-2
clone_size: -
cdr3_aa: CASSVEIQGQGYTF
cdr3_nt: TGTGCCAGCAGCGTAGAGATTCAGGGCCAAGGCTACACCTTC

d_call: -
v_call: TRBV4-1
j_call: TRBJ2-2
clone_size: -
cdr3_aa: CASSQVGGTGELFF
cdr3_nt: TGCGCCAGCAGCCAGGTGGGGGGCACCGGGGAGCTGTTTTTT

d_call: TRBD1
v_call: TRBV28
j_call: TRBJ1-1
clone_size: -
cdr3_aa: CASTWDRGNTEAFF
cdr3_nt: TGTGCCAGCACCTGGGACAGGGGGAACACTGAAGCTTTCTTT

d_call: TRBD1
v_call: TRBV29-1
j_call: TRBJ2-7
clone_size: -
cdr3_aa: CSVARDRAYEQYF
cdr3_nt: TGCAGCGTTGCGAGGGACAGGGCTTACGAGCAGTACTTC

d_call: TRBD2
v_call: TRBV5-1
j_call: TRBJ2-1
clone_size: -
cdr3_aa: CASSLGVASGSGEQFF
cdr3_nt: TGCGCCAGCAGCTTGGGGGTGGCTAGCGGGAGCGGTGAGCAGTTCTTC

d_call: -
v_call: TRBV28
j_call: TRBJ2-7
clone_size: -
cdr3_aa: CASSAMRAPSYEQYF
cdr3_nt: TGTGCCAGCAGTGCTATGAGGGCCCCCAGCTACGAGCAGTACTTC

d_call: -
v_call: TRBV4-1
j_call: TRBJ2-6
clone_size: -
cdr3_aa: CASSQDDSPPGANVLTF
cdr3_nt: TGCGCCAGCAGCCAAGATGACAGCCCGCCTGGGGCCAACGTCCTGACTTTC

d_call: TRBD2
v_call: TRBV7-9
j_call: TRBJ2-1
clone_size: -
cdr3_aa: CASSFPSGRRASYNEQFF
cdr3_nt: TGTGCCAGCAGCTTTCCTAGCGGGAGGAGGGCATCCTACAATGAGCAGTTCTTC

d_call: TRBD1
v_call: TRBV5-1
j_call: TRBJ1-5
clone_size: few
cdr3_aa: CASETGGNQPQHF
cdr3_nt: TGCGCCAGCGAGACAGGGGGCAATCAGCCCCAGCATTTT

d_call: -
v_call: TRBV30
j_call: TRBJ2-3
clone_size: -
cdr3_aa: CAWGGLTSTSTDTQYF
cdr3_nt: TGTGCCTGGGGGGGCCTCACATCCACTAGCACAGATACGCAGTATTTT

d_call: TRBD1
v_call: TRBV30
j_call: TRBJ2-7
clone_size: -
cdr3_aa: CAWSGQGGYEQYF
cdr3_nt: TGTGCCTGGAGTGGACAGGGGGGTTACGAGCAGTACTTC

d_call: -
v_call: TRBV6-6
j_call: TRBJ2-5
clone_size: -
cdr3_aa: CASSYFEGQETQYF
cdr3_nt: TGTGCCAGCAGTTACTTCGAGGGCCAAGAGACCCAGTACTTC

d_call: TRBD1
v_call: TRBV28
j_call: TRBJ2-7
clone_size: once
cdr3_aa: CASSLCRTGCDEQYF
cdr3_nt: TGTGCCAGCAGTTTATGTCGGACAGGCTGCGACGAGCAGTACTTC

d_call: -
v_call: TRBV7-9
j_call: TRBJ2-7
clone_size: -
cdr3_aa: CASSSRAGETYEQYF
cdr3_nt: TGTGCCAGCAGCTCTAGGGCGGGCGAAACCTACGAGCAGTACTTC

d_call: TRBD1
v_call: TRBV9
j_call: TRBJ2-7
clone_size: -
cdr3_aa: CASSAGTASTYEQYF
cdr3_nt: TGTGCCAGCAGCGCGGGGACAGCCTCGACCTACGAGCAGTACTTC

d_call: -
v_call: TRBV5-6
j_call: TRBJ2-6
clone_size: -
cdr3_aa: CASSYKIRLSGANVLTF
cdr3_nt: TGTGCCAGCAGCTATAAGATCAGGCTCTCTGGGGCCAACGTCCTGACTTTC

d_call: -
v_call: TRBV7-9
j_call: TRBJ1-1
clone_size: -
cdr3_aa: CASSFREANAEAFF
cdr3_nt: TGTGCCAGCAGCTTTAGGGAGGCGAATGCTGAAGCTTTCTTT

d_call: TRBD2
v_call: TRBV28
j_call: TRBJ2-7
clone_size: -
cdr3_aa: CAKRDCLTYEQYF
cdr3_nt: TGTGCCAAGCGGGACTGCCTGACCTACGAGCAGTACTTC

d_call: TRBD2
v_call: TRBV29-1
j_call: TRBJ2-3
clone_size: -
cdr3_aa: CSVEGRGGATDTQYF
cdr3_nt: TGCAGCGTTGAAGGGCGGGGGGGTGCCACAGATACGCAGTATTTT

d_call: -
v_call: TRBV28
j_call: TRBJ1-2
clone_size: -
cdr3_aa: CASSLASFPGNYGYTF
cdr3_nt: TGTGCCAGCAGTCTCGCCTCATTCCCCGGGAACTATGGCTACACCTTC